This T cell receptor beta chain was sequenced in a study of T cell responses to AZD1222 COVID-19 vaccine. Only in-frame clones appear in the TCRdb table, and some are missing; sequencing was by immunoSEQ multiplex PCR. The table includes 120,000 or so clones, around 85% detected once. This CDR3 has 16 amino acids. The V and J ends lost 6 bases and 6 bases respectively, with 21 bases between them. The germline gives CDR1 MNHEY, CDR2 SVGAGI. V usage is TRBV6-5 and J usage is TRBJ1-5, with D uncertain. The specimen comprised peripheral blood, sampled on day 0 of AZD1222 vaccination. This TCR was recovered from an adult in good health. CDR3 coding DNA: TGTGCCAGCAGGTACGCCGGCCGGGAGTACCCTCAGCCCCAGCATTTT. Amino acids: CASRYAGREYPQPQHF.